These T cell receptor beta chains were read from a single sample in a study of high-grade serous ovarian cancer treatment subgroups. TCRdb keeps only in-frame clones here, not all; method: immunoSEQ multiplex PCR. The sample shows almost 4,500 clones, 60% to 80% of them seen only once. The sequencing sample was made of tumor tissue. Receptors originate from a human donor with high-grade serous ovarian cancer. Both conserved end residues are part of each CDR3. Each record gives: D gene, V gene, J gene, clone size, CDR3 protein, CDR3 DNA. A D gene is named only where the DNA matches it firmly. Clone size is not always given. Where it is, it says once, few, many or a class for expanded clones.

>NA|TRBV19|TRBJ1-1|NA
CASSFSANTEAFF
TGTGCCAGTAGTTTTTCGGCGAACACTGAAGCTTTCTTT
>TRBD2|TRBV15|TRBJ2-7|NA
CATSRAAGHEQYF
TGTGCCACCAGCAGAGCAGCGGGGCACGAGCAGTACTTC
>NA|TRBV6-1|TRBJ2-7|few
CASRETVTYEQYF
TGTGCCAGCAGGGAGACAGTAACCTACGAGCAGTACTTC
>NA|TRBV5-6|TRBJ2-7|NA
CASSLSHHSTYEQYF
TGTGCCAGCAGCTTGTCCCACCATAGCACCTACGAGCAGTACTTC
>TRBD1|TRBV18|TRBJ2-2|NA
CASSPPQGLDTGELFF
TGTGCCAGCTCACCGCCACAGGGGCTGGACACCGGGGAGCTGTTTTTT
>NA|TRBV5-6|TRBJ2-7|NA
CASSRRTSSYEQYF
TGTGCCAGCAGCAGGAGGACGTCCTCCTACGAGCAGTACTTC
>NA|TRBV5-6|TRBJ2-3|once
CASSEQGRTDTQYF
TGTGCCAGCAGTGAACAGGGTCGCACAGATACGCAGTATTTT
>NA|TRBV6-5|TRBJ1-1|NA
CASSSPGRNTEAFF
TGTGCCAGCAGTTCCCCGGGGAGGAACACTGAAGCTTTCTTT
>NA|TRBV6-5|TRBJ1-2|NA
CASSPLQLEGYTF
TGTGCCAGCAGTCCCCTACAGCTAGAAGGCTACACCTTC
>NA|TRBV6-4|TRBJ2-1|few
CASSEGGASNEQFF
TGTGCCAGCAGTGAAGGAGGGGCGAGCAATGAGCAGTTCTTC
>NA|TRBV5-1|TRBJ2-3|NA
CASKPGQSASTQYF
TGCGCCAGCAAGCCGGGTCAATCGGCGTCTACGCAGTATTTT
>NA|TRBV4-1|TRBJ1-6|NA
CASSQDPSRYNSPLHF
TGCGCCAGCAGCCAAGATCCATCACGCTATAATTCACCCCTCCACTTT
>TRBD2|TRBV11-3|TRBJ2-3|NA
CASSPWTSGSTDTQYF
TGTGCCAGCAGCCCCTGGACTAGCGGGAGTACAGATACGCAGTATTTT
>NA|TRBV13|TRBJ2-1|NA
CASRPIADLYNEQFF
TGTGCCAGCAGGCCCATAGCGGACCTATACAATGAGCAGTTCTTC
>NA|TRBV30|TRBJ2-1|few
CAWSTTKGRQFF
TGTGCCTGGAGTACAACAAAGGGACGGCAGTTCTTC
>NA|TRBV5-4|TRBJ1-5|NA
CASSSQPSQPQHF
TGTGCCAGCAGTTCTCAGCCTTCCCAGCCCCAGCATTTT
>NA|TRBV29-1|TRBJ2-1|NA
CSVRPEEGYNEQFF
TGCAGCGTTCGTCCGGAGGAAGGCTACAATGAGCAGTTCTTC
>NA|TRBV30|TRBJ2-7|NA
CAWSQDSFYEQYF
TGTGCCTGGAGTCAGGACAGTTTCTACGAGCAGTACTTC
>TRBD2|TRBV14|TRBJ2-3|NA
CASSPSGLAGGTDTQYF
TGTGCCAGCAGCCCTTCGGGACTAGCGGGAGGGACAGATACGCAGTATTTT
>NA|TRBV9|TRBJ1-2|NA
CASSVERASFYGYTF
TGTGCCAGCAGCGTAGAGAGGGCCTCGTTCTATGGCTACACCTTC
>TRBD2|TRBV2|TRBJ2-1|NA
CASSENLAGGPNEQFF
TGTGCCAGCAGTGAGAATTTAGCGGGGGGTCCGAATGAGCAGTTCTTC
>TRBD2|TRBV30|TRBJ2-7|NA
CAWSEASGLYEQYF
TGTGCCTGGAGTGAGGCTAGCGGCCTCTACGAGCAGTACTTC
>NA|TRBV6-5|TRBJ1-1|NA
CASSYPTQGQTEAFF
TGTGCCAGCAGTTACCCGACGCAGGGGCAGACTGAAGCTTTCTTT
>NA|TRBV7-8|TRBJ2-7|NA
CASSLHYEQYF
TGTGCCAGCAGCCTACACTACGAGCAGTACTTC
>NA|TRBV30|TRBJ1-5|NA
CAWTREDQPQHF
TGTGCCTGGACCAGGGAAGATCAGCCCCAGCATTTT
>TRBD1|TRBV2|TRBJ2-2|NA
CASSGQGSAGELFF
TGTGCCAGCAGTGGACAGGGGAGTGCCGGGGAGCTGTTTTTT
>TRBD2|TRBV11-3|TRBJ2-7|NA
CASSLAGGPTYEQYF
TGTGCCAGCAGCTTGGCGGGAGGCCCTACCTACGAGCAGTACTTC
>NA|TRBV19|TRBJ2-7|NA
CASIHPRVPNYEQYF
TGTGCCAGTATCCACCCCAGGGTTCCGAACTACGAGCAGTACTTC
>NA|TRBV5-6|TRBJ2-3|NA
CASTRIASTDTQYF
TGTGCCAGCACCAGGATCGCCTCCACAGATACGCAGTATTTT
>NA|TRBV30|TRBJ1-5|NA
CAWTSGGGQPQHF
TGTGCCTGGACCTCTGGGGGGGGACAGCCCCAGCATTTT
>NA|TRBV9|TRBJ2-5|NA
CASSVDGGREETQYF
TGTGCCAGCAGCGTCGATGGGGGCAGGGAAGAGACCCAGTACTTC
>TRBD2|TRBV19|TRBJ2-3|NA
CASSSPGTSGGYTDTQYF
TGTGCCAGTAGTTCCCCCGGGACTAGCGGGGGTTACACAGATACGCAGTATTTT
>NA|TRBV6-5|TRBJ1-2|NA
CASRTGDTALF
TGTGCCAGCAGGACGGGGGACACCGCTCTCTTC
>NA|TRBV10-3|TRBJ1-2|once
CAIKEAGPYGYTF
TGTGCCATCAAAGAGGCAGGCCCTTATGGCTACACCTTC
>TRBD2|TRBV5-5|TRBJ2-3|NA
CASSTRTSGLGTDTQYF
TGTGCCAGCAGCACACGGACTAGCGGGTTGGGCACAGATACGCAGTATTTT
>TRBD2|TRBV7-2|TRBJ2-1|medium-sized
CASSPPPGLAGSVGNEQFF
TGTGCCAGCAGCCCACCACCGGGACTAGCGGGATCGGTAGGGAATGAGCAGTTCTTC
>TRBD1|TRBV6-5|TRBJ1-1|NA
CASRIDRGAEAFF
TGTGCCAGCAGAATTGACAGGGGTGCTGAAGCTTTCTTT
>TRBD2|TRBV7-2|TRBJ2-5|NA
CASSLYLRGGGETQYF
TGTGCCAGCAGCTTATACTTGCGGGGGGGCGGAGAGACCCAGTACTTC
>NA|TRBV5-1|TRBJ1-1|NA
CASSLGQRNTEAFF
TGCGCCAGCAGCTTGGGACAGAGGAACACTGAAGCTTTCTTT
>NA|TRBV2|TRBJ1-3|NA
CATLIDSSGNTIYF
TGTGCCACCCTTATAGACAGCTCTGGAAACACCATATATTTT
>NA|TRBV7-3|TRBJ1-6|NA
CASSRTGPSYNSPLHF
TGTGCCAGCAGCCGAACAGGGCCCTCCTATAATTCACCCCTCCACTTT
>NA|TRBV9|TRBJ2-7|NA
CASSVAASSYEQYF
TGTGCCAGCAGCGTAGCGGCCAGCTCCTACGAGCAGTACTTC
>TRBD2|TRBV5-1|TRBJ2-1|few
CASSRNEREGRNEQFF
TGCGCCAGCAGCCGCAACGAGCGGGAGGGTAGGAATGAGCAGTTCTTC
>NA|TRBV11-2|TRBJ2-1|NA
CASSFDGSYNEQFF
TGTGCCAGCAGCTTCGACGGGTCCTACAATGAGCAGTTCTTC
>NA|TRBV29-1|TRBJ1-1|NA
CSARNTEAFF
TGCAGCGCTCGGAACACTGAAGCTTTCTTT
>NA|TRBV6-6|TRBJ2-7|NA
CASSPTVEEEQYF
TGTGCCAGCAGCCCTACCGTAGAGGAGGAGCAGTACTTC
>NA|TRBV5-6|TRBJ2-7|once
CASSFYGGTTIFEQYF
TGTGCCAGCAGCTTTTATGGCGGAACTACGATATTCGAGCAGTACTTC
>TRBD1|TRBV5-6|TRBJ2-4|NA
CASSSPTGQGNIQYF
TGTGCCAGCAGCTCCCCAACTGGACAGGGAAACATTCAGTACTTC
>TRBD1|TRBV5-6|TRBJ2-2|NA
CASSLDRGRGELFF
TGTGCCAGCAGCCTGGACAGGGGAAGGGGGGAGCTGTTTTTT
>TRBD2|TRBV2|TRBJ2-2|NA
CASSARTSGEELFF
TGTGCCAGCAGTGCACGGACTAGCGGGGAGGAGCTGTTTTTT
>TRBD1|TRBV7-8|TRBJ2-2|NA
CAIVRTGGGGELFF
TGTGCCATCGTCAGGACAGGGGGCGGTGGGGAGCTGTTTTTT
>TRBD2|TRBV4-3|TRBJ2-5|NA
CASSQDGIAGGVFETQYF
TGCGCCAGCAGCCAAGATGGTATAGCGGGAGGGGTCTTCGAGACCCAGTACTTC
>NA|TRBV18|TRBJ2-5|NA
CASSPDDRTQYF
TGTGCCAGCTCACCGGACGACCGGACCCAGTACTTC
>NA|TRBV27|TRBJ1-2|NA
CASSLGGHGYTF
TGTGCCAGCAGTTTGGGGGGCCATGGCTACACCTTC
>NA|TRBV29-1|TRBJ1-2|few
CSVVGQNYGYTF
TGCAGCGTTGTAGGACAGAACTATGGCTACACCTTC
>TRBD1|TRBV7-2|TRBJ1-5|NA
CASSLQGQANQPQHF
TGTGCCAGCAGCTTGCAAGGACAGGCCAATCAGCCCCAGCATTTT
>TRBD2|TRBV29-1|TRBJ2-2|NA
CSGRAGGRTGELFF
TGCAGCGGCAGAGCGGGAGGGCGAACCGGGGAGCTGTTTTTT
>NA|TRBV5-4|TRBJ2-6|NA
CASSWDKGVRGANVLTF
TGTGCCAGCAGCTGGGACAAAGGGGTACGTGGGGCCAACGTCCTGACTTTC
>TRBD2|TRBV2|TRBJ2-2|NA
CASSVNGGAITGELFF
TGTGCCAGCAGTGTGAACGGGGGGGCGATCACCGGGGAGCTGTTTTTT
>NA|TRBV19|TRBJ1-1|NA
CASSMGLAGTEAFF
TGTGCCAGTAGTATGGGGTTAGCGGGGACTGAAGCTTTCTTT